This TCR beta chain was sequenced in a study of chemoradiotherapy in HPV16-positive cancers. Measured with immunoSEQ multiplex PCR; TCRdb has only the in-frame clones, and not every one. The sample includes 2,000 to 3,000 clones, roughly four fifths of them seen just once. This clone was recorded a few times. Germline V gene lookup returns CDR1 SGHVS and CDR2 FQNEAQ. The CDR3 is made up of 15 amino acids. The germline V and J ends were trimmed by 5 bases and 0 bases, with 11 bases remaining between them. The clonotype comes from a human donor with HPV-associated anogenital cancer. The sequences come from tumor tissue, collected from a patient who underwent chemoradiotherapy. J is TRBJ1-5 and V is TRBV7-8; TRBD1 might be the D (5 bases). The CDR3, as DNA: TGTGCCAGCAGCGGGTCCGGGGGTAGCAATCAGCCCCAGCATTTT. It yields the protein CASSGSGGSNQPQHF.